This TCR beta chain stems from a study of beta chain features in type 1 diabetes. The sample holds a few counts of this clone. Its antigen is not identified. Study-wide results and limits: A moderate, significant TCRB CDR3 shortening appeared in type 1 diabetes across four CD4+ subsets.

cDNA synthesis used the whole RNA isolate, giving expressed TCRB sequences. Only in-frame clones appear in the TCRdb table, and some are missing; sequencing was by immunoSEQ multiplex PCR. The sample has fewer than 450,000 clones, roughly 12% seen once. Trimming stripped 6 bases from V and 1 base from J, with 9 bases between. Germline CDR1 is ENHRY and CDR2 is SYGVKD. The CDR3 length is 14 residues. The specimen sequenced was naive CD4+ T cells from blood. The sequence was obtained from a young woman with type 1 diabetes. The chain employs TRBV10-3 and TRBJ2-2; a possible D gene is TRBD1 (5 bases). This CDR3 is CAIRRGQNTGELFF. Here the CDR3 DNA reads TGTGCCATCAGGAGAGGACAGAACACCGGGGAGCTGTTTTTT.